This TCR beta chain was obtained from a study of Graves' ophthalmopathy and Graves' hyperthyroidism listed by TCRdb under 2018. Concerning the study at large: Peripheral blood samples were taken at the time of initial diagnosis, before any treatment was given. In total, approximately 140 blood samples were TCR-sequenced: 43 ophthalmopathy, around 75 hyperthyroidism and about 17 hyperthyroidism-to-ophthalmopathy patients. TCR beta repertoire signatures were used to distinguish Graves' ophthalmopathy from Graves' hyperthyroidism and to predict progression to ophthalmopathy. Following sample collection, hyperthyroidism patients were given methimazole at a starting dose of 30 mg daily, and ophthalmopathy patients were given high-dose intravenous methylprednisolone. The independent validation cohort included around 19 hyperthyroidism patients plus 17 patients who later progressed from hyperthyroidism to ophthalmopathy. To explore V-J signatures that distinguish ophthalmopathy from hyperthyroidism, a discovery set of about a hundred patients was enrolled, made up of around 44 with ophthalmopathy and around 57 with stable hyperthyroidism. In roughly 6 hyperthyroidism patients, T-cell repertoires of thyroid tissue and blood were compared.

Comments on this clonotype: The antigen it binds to is not known. A read error may produce the germline difference seen at one junction end.

For repertoire sequencing, TCR beta CDR3 regions were amplified from RNA transcripts. A first-round RT-PCR used HTBI primers with the Qiagen OneStep RT-PCR kit, followed by a second-round multiplex PCR, size selection and purification. Libraries were sequenced on an Illumina HiSeq2000 using paired-end 100 bp reads. The source study handled its data this way. SOAPnuke was used to process the reads, throwing out any read that had adapters, had uncalled bases, had a mean Phred below 15, or lacked an exact constant-primer or identifier match. COPE v1.2.5 was used to merge the high-quality paired reads. Each unique nucleotide sequence was treated as a clonotype, and MiTCR v1.1 was used to align the clonotypes to the IMGT TRB V, D and J references. The analysis was limited to V-J combinations with a frequency above 0.0001, which together covered 98% to 99.2% of repertoires. A TCR clonal expansion and chaos score per V-J combination was defined as the ratio of F50 clonal expansion to chaos observed in the TCRdist matrix. Welch's t-statistics and random forest were used to reduce features to about 13 V-J combinations, which were fed into a naive Bayes classifier. Thyroid-blood repertoire similarity was quantified with the Morisita-Horn index. TCRdb trimmed public reads at Q25 via fastp, called clones via MiXCR and kept in-frame beta chains. CDR3 protein sequences are deduplicated, and each keeps its most common genes and DNA. Clone size and V and J calls follow TCRdb, not the original study. The sample profile shows hundreds of thousands of distinct CDR3 sequences; 45% of them were found once. Less than 60% of the sample goes to the ten largest clones.

Based on the germline V gene, the CDR1 and CDR2 sequences are ENHRY and SYGVKD. Including cysteine and phenylalanine, the CDR3 has 13 amino acids. Just the 39-base CDR3 DNA is kept, in frame starting at base 1. Ophthalmopathy patients had moderately to severely active disease, Clinical Activity Score of at least 3, NOSPECS grade of at least 4, and disease duration under 3 months. Anyone with other autoimmune diseases, uncontrolled infections, pregnancy or lactation was excluded from the study. Clinical symptoms, serum thyroxine, TRAb, thyroid ultrasound and orbital computed tomography formed the basis of the diagnosis. PBMCs were isolated from about 9.2 ml of fresh peripheral blood by Ficoll-Paque density gradient centrifugation. Total RNA was extracted with Trizol reagent and quality-checked on an Agilent 2100 Bioanalyzer. Points the paper makes about the study in general: In cross-validation, the 13-signature model distinguished ophthalmopathy from stable hyperthyroidism with about 90% sensitivity and about 84% specificity, and in the test set the corresponding values were roughly 80% and 76%. Among expanded thyroid clonotypes with frequency above 0.001, most also showed up in blood, which suggests that blood repertoires may reflect the thyroid immune response. Sample size was not predetermined statistically, and investigators were not blinded to group allocation. In validation, the model predicted ophthalmopathy progression with about 71% sensitivity and 72.22% specificity; about a dozen predicted patients were CT-confirmed with GO in a median of 6.5 months.

The V gene is TRBV10-3 and the J gene is TRBJ2-2; no D gene can be assigned with confidence. The sequence was obtained from an adult man with Graves' ophthalmopathy. Sequenced sample: peripheral blood. CDR3 sequence: CASSESLGGELFF. The DNA reads as follows: TGTGCCAGCAGTGAATCTCTTGGGGGGGAGCTGTTTTTT.